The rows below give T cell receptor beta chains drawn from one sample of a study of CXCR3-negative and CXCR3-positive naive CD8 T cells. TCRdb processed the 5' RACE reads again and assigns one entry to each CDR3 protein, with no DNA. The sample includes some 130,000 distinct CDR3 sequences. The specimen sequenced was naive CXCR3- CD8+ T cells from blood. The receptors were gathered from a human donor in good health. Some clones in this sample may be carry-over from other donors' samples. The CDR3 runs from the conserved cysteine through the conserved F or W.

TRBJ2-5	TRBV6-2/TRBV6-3	CASSLGASGGETQYF
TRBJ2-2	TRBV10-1	CASNGGNTGELFF
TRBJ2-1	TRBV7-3	CASSLTGAHEQFF
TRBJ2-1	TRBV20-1	CSARDLRGGAPGNEQFF
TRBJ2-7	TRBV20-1	CSAREYLAGHYEQYF
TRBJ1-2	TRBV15	CATSRDPFTSYGYTF
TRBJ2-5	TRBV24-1	CATSAPNRDRALTQYF
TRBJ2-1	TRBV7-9	CASSPLLLGKNEQFF
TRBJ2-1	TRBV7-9	CASSFGQGIDNEQFF
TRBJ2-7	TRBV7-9	CASSPDPGGEQYF
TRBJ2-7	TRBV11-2	CASSYGLADSYEQYF
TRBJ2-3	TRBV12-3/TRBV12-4	CASIGGLLDTQYF
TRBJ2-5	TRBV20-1	CSALVVLETQYF
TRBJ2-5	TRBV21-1	CASSRVLPPPRETQYF
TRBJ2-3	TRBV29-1	CSVEESYLKTSDTQYF
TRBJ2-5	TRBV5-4	CASSLSSGRAKETQYF
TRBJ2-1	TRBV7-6	CASSLLVSVQGRYNEQFF
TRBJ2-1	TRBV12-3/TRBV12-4	CASSRMGGARYNEQFF